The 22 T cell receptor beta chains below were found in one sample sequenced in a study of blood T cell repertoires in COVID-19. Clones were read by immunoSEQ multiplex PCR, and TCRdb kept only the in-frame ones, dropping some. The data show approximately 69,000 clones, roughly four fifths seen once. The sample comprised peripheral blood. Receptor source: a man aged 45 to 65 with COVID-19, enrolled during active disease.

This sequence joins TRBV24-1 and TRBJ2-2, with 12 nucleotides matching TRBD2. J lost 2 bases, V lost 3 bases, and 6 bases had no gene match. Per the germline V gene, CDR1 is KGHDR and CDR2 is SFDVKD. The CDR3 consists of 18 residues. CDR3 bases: TGTGCCACCAGTGATCACCCTAGCGGGGGGGCTAACACCGGGGAGCTGTTTTTT. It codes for CATSDHPSGGANTGELFF.

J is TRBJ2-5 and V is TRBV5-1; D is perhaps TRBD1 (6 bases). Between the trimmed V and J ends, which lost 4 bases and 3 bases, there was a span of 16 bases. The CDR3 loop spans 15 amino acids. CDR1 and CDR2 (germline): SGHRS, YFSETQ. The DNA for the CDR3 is TGCGCCAGCAGCCACGCTTACAGGGTGGAAGAGACCCAGTACTTC. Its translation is CASSHAYRVEETQYF. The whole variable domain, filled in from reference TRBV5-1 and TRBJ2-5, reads KAGVTQTPRYLIKTRGQQVTLSCSPISGHRSVSWYQQTPGQGLQFLFEYFSETQRNKGNFPGRFSGRQFSNSRSEMNVSTLELGDSALYLCASSHAYRVEETQYFGPGTRLLVL.

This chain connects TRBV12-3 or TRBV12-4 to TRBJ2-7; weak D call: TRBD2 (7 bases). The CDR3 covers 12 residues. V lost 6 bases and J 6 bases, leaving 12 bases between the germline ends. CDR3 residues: CASSAGAREQYF. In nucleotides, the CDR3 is TGTGCCAGCAGCGCGGGGGCGCGCGAGCAGTACTTC.

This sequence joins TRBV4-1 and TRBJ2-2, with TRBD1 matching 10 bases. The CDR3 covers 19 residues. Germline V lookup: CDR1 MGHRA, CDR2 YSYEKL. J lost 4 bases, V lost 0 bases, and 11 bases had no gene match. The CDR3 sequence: CASSQDLRVGTGATGELFF. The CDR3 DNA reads TGCGCCAGCAGCCAAGATTTAAGAGTCGGGACAGGGGCCACCGGGGAGCTGTTTTTT.

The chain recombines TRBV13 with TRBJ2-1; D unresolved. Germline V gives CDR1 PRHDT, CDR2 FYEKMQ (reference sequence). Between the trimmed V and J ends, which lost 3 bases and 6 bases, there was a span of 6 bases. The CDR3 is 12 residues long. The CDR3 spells CASSFMANEQFF. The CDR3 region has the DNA TGTGCCAGCAGCTTTATGGCCAATGAGCAGTTCTTC. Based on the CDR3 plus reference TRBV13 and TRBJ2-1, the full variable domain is AAGVIQSPRHLIKEKRETATLKCYPIPRHDTVYWYQQGPGQDPQFLISFYEKMQSDKGSIPDRFSAQQFSDYHSELNMSSLELGDSALYFCASSFMANEQFFGPGTRLTVL.

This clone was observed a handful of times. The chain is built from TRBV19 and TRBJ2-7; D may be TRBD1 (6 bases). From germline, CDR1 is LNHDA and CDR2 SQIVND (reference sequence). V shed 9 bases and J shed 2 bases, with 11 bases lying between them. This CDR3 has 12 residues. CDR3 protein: CASVGAPYEQYF. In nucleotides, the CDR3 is TGTGCCAGCGTGGGGGCTCCCTACGAGCAGTACTTC. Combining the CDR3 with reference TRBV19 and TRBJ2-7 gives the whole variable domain DGGITQSPKYLFRKEGQNVTLSCEQNLNHDAMYWYRQDPGQGLRLIYYSQIVNDFQKGDIAEGYSVSREKKESFPLTVTSAQKNPTAFYLCASVGAPYEQYFGPGTRLTVT.

CDR3 loop: CASSQGQAREPQHF. The CDR3 DNA reads as TGTGCCAGCAGCCAGGGACAGGCGCGGGAACCCCAGCATTTT. This chain joins TRBV6-5 and TRBJ1-5, with TRBD1 identical over 8 bases. V was clipped by 6 bases and J by 10 bases; unmatched bases: 11. This CDR3 comprises 14 residues. CDR1 and CDR2 (germline): MNHEY, SVGAGI.

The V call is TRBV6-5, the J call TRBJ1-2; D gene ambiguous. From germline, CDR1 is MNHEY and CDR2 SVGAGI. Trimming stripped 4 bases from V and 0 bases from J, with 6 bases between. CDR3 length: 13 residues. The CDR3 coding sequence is TGTGCCAGCAGTTCGACTCCTAACTATGGCTACACCTTC. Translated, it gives CASSSTPNYGYTF.

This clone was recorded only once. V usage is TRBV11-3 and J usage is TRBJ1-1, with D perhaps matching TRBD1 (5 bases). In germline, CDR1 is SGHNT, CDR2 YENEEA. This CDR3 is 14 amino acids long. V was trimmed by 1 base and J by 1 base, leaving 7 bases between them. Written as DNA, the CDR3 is TGTGCCAGCAGCTTAGGCAGGGCGAACACTGAAGCTTTCTTT. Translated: CASSLGRANTEAFF.

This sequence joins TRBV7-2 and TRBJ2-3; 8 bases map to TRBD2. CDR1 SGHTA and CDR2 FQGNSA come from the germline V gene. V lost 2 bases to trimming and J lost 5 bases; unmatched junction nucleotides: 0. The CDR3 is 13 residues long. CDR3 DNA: TGTGCCAGCAGCTTACTAGCGGGAGATACGCAGTATTTT. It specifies CASSLLAGDTQYF.

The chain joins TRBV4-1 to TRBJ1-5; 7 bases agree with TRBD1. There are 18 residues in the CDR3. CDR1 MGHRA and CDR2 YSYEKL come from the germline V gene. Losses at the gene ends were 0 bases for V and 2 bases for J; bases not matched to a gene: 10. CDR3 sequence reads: CASSQESGRGFGNQPQHF. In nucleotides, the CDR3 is TGCGCCAGCAGCCAAGAGTCAGGCAGGGGGTTTGGCAATCAGCCCCAGCATTTT.

CDR3 amino acids: CAWSATGNNSPLHF. The CDR3 DNA sequence: TGTGCCTGGAGCGCGACAGGGAATAATTCACCCCTCCACTTT. The chain recombines TRBV30 with TRBJ1-6, with 7 bases that match TRBD1. The CDR3 is made up of 14 amino acids. With V trimmed by 3 bases and J by 5 bases, 4 bases remained unmatched. Germline loops: CDR1 GTSNPN, CDR2 SVGIG (reference sequence).

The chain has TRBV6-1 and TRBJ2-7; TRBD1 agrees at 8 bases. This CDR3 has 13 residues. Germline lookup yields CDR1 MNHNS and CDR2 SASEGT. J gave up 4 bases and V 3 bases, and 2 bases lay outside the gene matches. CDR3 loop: CASSDRGPYEQYF. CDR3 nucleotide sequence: TGTGCCAGCAGTGACAGGGGGCCGTACGAGCAGTACTTC.

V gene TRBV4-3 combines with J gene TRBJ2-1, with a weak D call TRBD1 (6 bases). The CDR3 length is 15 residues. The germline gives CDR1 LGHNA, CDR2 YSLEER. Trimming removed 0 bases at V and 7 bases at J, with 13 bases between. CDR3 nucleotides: TGCGCCAGCAGCCAAGATGGCACAGGGTGGAATGAGCAGTTCTTC. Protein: CASSQDGTGWNEQFF.

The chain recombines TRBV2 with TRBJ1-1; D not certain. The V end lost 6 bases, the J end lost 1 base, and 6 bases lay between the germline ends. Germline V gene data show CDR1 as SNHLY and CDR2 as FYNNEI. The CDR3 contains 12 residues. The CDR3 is CASSTQNTEAFF. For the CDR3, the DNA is TGTGCCAGCAGCACTCAGAACACTGAAGCTTTCTTT. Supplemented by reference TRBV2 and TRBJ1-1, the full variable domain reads EPEVTQTPSHQVTQMGQEVILRCVPISNHLYFYWYRQILGQKVEFLVSFYNNEISEKSEIFDDQFSVERPDGSNFTLKIRSTKLEDSAMYFCASSTQNTEAFFGQGTRLTVV.

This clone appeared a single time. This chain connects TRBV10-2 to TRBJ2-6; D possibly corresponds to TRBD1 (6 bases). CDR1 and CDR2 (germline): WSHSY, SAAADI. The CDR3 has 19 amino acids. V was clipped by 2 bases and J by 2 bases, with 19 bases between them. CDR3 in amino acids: CASSEPPGQLFAGANVLTF. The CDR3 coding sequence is TGCGCCAGCAGTGAGCCACCGGGACAACTGTTCGCTGGGGCCAACGTCCTGACTTTC.

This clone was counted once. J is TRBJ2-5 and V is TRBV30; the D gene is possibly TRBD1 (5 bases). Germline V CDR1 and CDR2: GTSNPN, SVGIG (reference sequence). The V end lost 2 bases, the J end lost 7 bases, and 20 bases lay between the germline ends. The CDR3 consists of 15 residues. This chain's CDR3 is CAWSCKDITFGTQYF. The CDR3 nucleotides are TGTGCCTGGAGTTGTAAGGACATAACCTTCGGGACCCAGTACTTC.

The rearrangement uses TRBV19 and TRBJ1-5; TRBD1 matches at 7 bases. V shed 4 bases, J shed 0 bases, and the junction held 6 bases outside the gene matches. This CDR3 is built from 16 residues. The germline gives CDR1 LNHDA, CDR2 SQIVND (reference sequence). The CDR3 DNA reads TGTGCCAGTAGTAGGGGACAGCACGATAGCAATCAGCCCCAGCATTTT. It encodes CASSRGQHDSNQPQHF.

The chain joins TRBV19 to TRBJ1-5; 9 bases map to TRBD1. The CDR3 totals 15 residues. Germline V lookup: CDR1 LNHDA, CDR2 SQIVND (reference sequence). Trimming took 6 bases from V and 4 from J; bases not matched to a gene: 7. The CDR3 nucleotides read TGTGCCAGTAGGGAAGGACAGGGGCTTAATCAGCCCCAGCATTTT. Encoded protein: CASREGQGLNQPQHF.

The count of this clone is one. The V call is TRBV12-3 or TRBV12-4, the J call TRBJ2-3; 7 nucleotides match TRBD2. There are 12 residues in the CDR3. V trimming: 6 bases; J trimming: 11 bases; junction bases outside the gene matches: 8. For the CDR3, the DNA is TGTGCCAGCAGCCGTACGGGCGGGGGGCAGTATTTT. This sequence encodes CASSRTGGGQYF.

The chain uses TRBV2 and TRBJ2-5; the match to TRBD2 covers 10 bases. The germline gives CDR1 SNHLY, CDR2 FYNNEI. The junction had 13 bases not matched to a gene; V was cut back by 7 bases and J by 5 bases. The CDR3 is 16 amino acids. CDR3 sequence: CASTTRSGGAGETQYF. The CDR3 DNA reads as TGTGCCAGCACCACTCGGAGCGGGGGGGCTGGGGAGACCCAGTACTTC.

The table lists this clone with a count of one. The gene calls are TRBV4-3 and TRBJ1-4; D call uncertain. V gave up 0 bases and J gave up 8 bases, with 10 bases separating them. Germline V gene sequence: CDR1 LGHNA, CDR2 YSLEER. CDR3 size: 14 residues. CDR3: CASSQEAVTEKLFF. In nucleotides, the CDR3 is TGCGCCAGCAGCCAAGAGGCGGTGACCGAAAAACTGTTTTTT.